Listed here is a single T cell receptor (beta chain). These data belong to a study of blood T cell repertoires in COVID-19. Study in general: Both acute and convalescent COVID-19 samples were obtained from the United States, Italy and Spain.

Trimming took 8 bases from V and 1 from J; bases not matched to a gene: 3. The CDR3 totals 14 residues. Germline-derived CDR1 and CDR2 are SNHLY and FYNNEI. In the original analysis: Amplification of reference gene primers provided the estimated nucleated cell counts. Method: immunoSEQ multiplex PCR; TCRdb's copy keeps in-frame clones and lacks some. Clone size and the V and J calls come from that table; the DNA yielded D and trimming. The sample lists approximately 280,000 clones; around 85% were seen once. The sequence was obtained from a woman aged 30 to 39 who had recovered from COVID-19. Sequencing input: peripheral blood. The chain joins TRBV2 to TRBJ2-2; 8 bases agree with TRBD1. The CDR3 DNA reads TGTGCCAGCGGAGGGACAGGGAACACCGGGGAGCTGTTTTTT. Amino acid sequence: CASGGTGNTGELFF.